This entry lists 29 T cell receptor beta chains sequenced from one sample in a study of shared clonotypes between healthy human individuals. The protocol was immunoSEQ multiplex PCR, while the TCRdb copy is restricted to in-frame clones and leaves out a portion. In the table there are fewer than 3 million clones, under 95% of which are singletons. The sequenced sample was naive CD4+ T cells from PBMCs. Subset defined: CD45RA+ positively selected. Source of these receptors: a man younger than 35 in good health. Some clones in this sample may be carry-over from other donors' samples.

The chain uses TRBV5-4 and TRBJ2-1, with 7 bases aligning to TRBD2. The CDR3 consists of 17 residues. The V gene end was trimmed by 5 bases and the J gene end by 0 bases; junction bases not matched to a gene: 11. Germline CDR1 reads SGHNT; CDR2 reads YYREEE (reference sequence). In DNA form, the CDR3 reads TGTGCCAGCAGATATTCGACTAGCCGCAACTCCTACAATGAGCAGTTCTTC. Its protein is CASRYSTSRNSYNEQFF.

This clone was recorded once. The V and J genes are TRBV7-6 and TRBJ2-1, with 14 positions matching TRBD2. The germline gives CDR1 SGHVS, CDR2 FNYEAQ. V lost 5 bases to trimming and J lost 6 bases; unmatched junction nucleotides: 3. This CDR3 is 15 amino acids long. The CDR3 DNA follows: TGTGCCAGCAGCCTTGGGACTAGCGGGGGCAATGAGCAGTTCTTC. Translating gives CASSLGTSGGNEQFF.

The chain joins TRBV28 to TRBJ1-2, with 9 positions matching TRBD1. The CDR3 runs to 13 residues. Germline CDR1 reads MDHEN; CDR2 reads SYDVKM. Trimming took 7 bases from V and 8 from J; bases not matched to a gene: 8. CDR3 loop: CASTGTGLGGYTF. CDR3 sequence (DNA): TGTGCCAGCACCGGGACAGGGCTTGGGGGCTACACCTTC.

This chain joins TRBV29-1 and TRBJ2-1; 8 nucleotides align to TRBD2. Trimming at V came to 4 bases and at J to 8 bases, leaving 10 bases not matched to a gene. From germline, CDR1 is SQVTM and CDR2 ANQGSEA. CDR3 length: 14 residues. The CDR3 here is CSVGFRLALDEQFF. The CDR3 nucleotides are TGCAGCGTTGGGTTCCGACTAGCGCTCGATGAGCAGTTCTTC.

The genes are TRBV20-1 and TRBJ1-4; no definite D call. V was shortened by 7 bases and J by 8 bases, with 11 bases between the two germline ends. Looked up from germline, CDR1 is DFQATT and CDR2 is SNEGSKA (reference sequence). The length of the CDR3 is 11 residues. CDR3: CSVPYREKLFF. CDR3 sequence (DNA): TGCAGTGTTCCTTATCGGGAAAAACTGTTTTTT.

V usage is TRBV6-1 and J usage is TRBJ1-4; 8 nucleotides align to TRBD1. The CDR3 is 16 amino acids. Germline trimming cut 0 bases from V and 6 bases from J; bases unmatched to any gene: 6. Germline V CDR1 and CDR2: MNHNS, SASEGT. The chain's CDR3 is CASSEAMGTGYEKLFF. The CDR3 nucleotides are TGTGCCAGCAGTGAAGCTATGGGGACAGGTTATGAAAAACTGTTTTTT.

The gene calls are TRBV27 and TRBJ2-2; TRBD2 agrees at 9 bases. V dropped 10 bases and J dropped 4; count of bases not matched to a gene: 10. Germline V CDR1 and CDR2: MNHEY, SMNVEV (reference sequence). The CDR3 has 15 residues. The CDR3: CATGSGRGGTGELFF. The DNA for the CDR3 is TGTGCCACCGGTAGCGGGAGAGGGGGCACCGGGGAGCTGTTTTTT.

The chain has TRBV7-2 and TRBJ1-2; TRBD1 aligns across 9 bases. With V trimmed by 6 bases and J by 5 bases, 4 bases remained unmatched. This CDR3 is built from 13 residues. The germline gives CDR1 SGHTA, CDR2 FQGNSA. The CDR3 loop reads CASRIQGAYGYTF. CDR3 nucleotide sequence: TGTGCCAGCAGGATACAGGGGGCGTATGGCTACACCTTC.

The J gene is TRBJ2-2, the V gene TRBV5-1, with 7 bases aligning to TRBD1. This CDR3 comprises 16 residues. The V segment lost 4 bases and the J segment 1 base; nucleotides outside the gene matches: 7. Per germline, CDR1 SGHRS and CDR2 YFSETQ. DNA for the CDR3: TGCGCCAGCAGCCCTCGAGGGGACAGGAACACCGGGGAGCTGTTTTTT. Amino acids: CASSPRGDRNTGELFF.

This chain joins TRBV18 and TRBJ2-5; D may be TRBD1 (8 bases). The CDR3 runs 16 residues. CDR1 and CDR2 from the germline V gene are KGHSH and LQKENI. The V end was cut by 3 bases, the J end by 4 bases, with 18 bases between. The CDR3 sequence is CASSPIEDREGETQYF. The CDR3 DNA is TGTGCCAGCTCACCGATAGAGGACAGGGAGGGAGAGACCCAGTACTTC. Based on the CDR3 plus reference TRBV18 and TRBJ2-5, the full variable domain is NAGVMQNPRHLVRRRGQEARLRCSPMKGHSHVYWYRQLPEEGLKFMVYLQKENIIDESGMPKERFSAEFPKEGPSILRIQQVVRGDSAAYFCASSPIEDREGETQYFGPGTRLLVL.

This sequence joins TRBV20-1 and TRBJ2-7; D not resolved. The CDR3 extends over 11 amino acids. Germline V gene data show CDR1 as DFQATT and CDR2 as SNEGSKA (reference sequence). V dropped 4 bases and J dropped 0 bases, with 4 bases sitting between them. CDR3 in amino acids: CSATVSYEQYF. The DNA for the CDR3 is TGCAGTGCTACAGTCTCCTACGAGCAGTACTTC.

This rearrangement joins TRBV7-9 to TRBJ1-1; tentatively, D is TRBD1 (6 bases). The CDR3 has 16 residues. Germline assignment: CDR1 SEHNR and CDR2 FQNEAQ (reference sequence). With 5 bases removed from V and 0 bases from J, the gap between germline ends came to 16 bases. This chain's CDR3 is CASSPRPGQLNTEAFF. The CDR3 DNA reads as TGTGCCAGCAGCCCACGGCCGGGACAACTGAACACTGAAGCTTTCTTT.

The gene calls are TRBV5-4 and TRBJ2-1; a weak D match, TRBD2 (5 bases). Trimming removed 4 bases at V and 0 bases at J, with 14 bases between. The CDR3 has 16 amino acids. Germline V CDR1 and CDR2: SGHNT, YYREEE (reference sequence). CDR3 protein: CASSRGAESSYNEQFF. The CDR3 DNA reads TGTGCCAGCAGCCGGGGAGCGGAAAGCTCCTACAATGAGCAGTTCTTC.

The chain is built from TRBV5-1 and TRBJ1-3; perhaps TRBD1 as D (5 bases). The CDR3 extends over 16 amino acids. Trimming took 0 bases from V and 0 from J, leaving 10 bases between them. The germline CDR1 and CDR2 sequences are SGHRS and YFSETQ. CDR3 nucleotide sequence: TGCGCCAGCAGCTTGGAGTCAGGGAGCTCTGGAAACACCATATATTTT. It codes for CASSLESGSSGNTIYF.

This chain uses TRBV18 with TRBJ1-1; 8 nucleotides agree with TRBD1. The germline gives CDR1 KGHSH, CDR2 LQKENI. Germline trimming cut 5 bases from V and 1 base from J; bases unmatched to any gene: 15. The CDR3 covers 18 residues. DNA for the CDR3: TGTGCCAGCTCAGAGACAGGGGAGGTGGTGGTTTCGAACACTGAAGCTTTCTTT. Its translation is CASSETGEVVVSNTEAFF. The variable domain in full, with the rest retrieved from reference TRBV18 and TRBJ1-1, is NAGVMQNPRHLVRRRGQEARLRCSPMKGHSHVYWYRQLPEEGLKFMVYLQKENIIDESGMPKERFSAEFPKEGPSILRIQQVVRGDSAAYFCASSETGEVVVSNTEAFFGQGTRLTVV.

The chain combines TRBV4-1 with TRBJ2-2; TRBD1 aligns across 8 bases. CDR1 is MGHRA, CDR2 YSYEKL, per germline. The ends lost 1 base at V and 6 bases at J; junction bases unmatched: 10. The length of the CDR3 is 17 residues. The CDR3 protein is CASSQGTGSVKSGELFF. The CDR3 DNA reads as TGCGCCAGCAGCCAAGGGACAGGGAGCGTTAAATCCGGGGAGCTGTTTTTT.

The rearrangement links TRBV12-5 to TRBJ2-7; the match to TRBD1 covers 8 bases. J lost 2 bases, V lost 2 bases, and 17 bases had no gene match. Germline V gene sequence: CDR1 LGHNT, CDR2 FRNRAP. The CDR3 runs 19 residues. CDR3 amino acids: CASGLPRRDRYMTPYEQYF. CDR3 sequence (DNA): TGTGCTAGTGGTTTGCCCAGGCGGGACAGGTATATGACCCCCTACGAGCAGTACTTC.

The chain uses TRBV10-3 and TRBJ1-5, with a tentative D call TRBD1 (5 bases). Trimming took off 10 bases at V and 7 bases at J, with 23 bases between the two ends. Germline V gene data show CDR1 as ENHRY and CDR2 as SYGVKD. The length of the CDR3 is 15 residues. CDR3 protein: CATSESLTVLQPQHF. The CDR3 DNA sequence: TGTGCCACCTCGGAGTCGTTGACAGTCCTCCAGCCCCAGCATTTT.

The V gene is TRBV9, the J gene TRBJ2-3, with 9 bases lining up with TRBD1. J lost 7 bases, V lost 0 bases, and 6 bases had no gene match. This CDR3 has 15 residues. The germline CDR1 and CDR2 sequences are SGDLS and YYNGEE. CDR3 DNA: TGTGCCAGCAGCGTAGAAGGGACAGGGAGGAATACGCAGTATTTT. Protein: CASSVEGTGRNTQYF.

The chain combines TRBV7-9 with TRBJ2-7; TRBD2 might be the D (6 bases). Deletions cut 0 bases from V and 7 bases from J, with 16 bases between. The CDR3 sequence is 15 residues long. The germline V gene has CDR1 SEHNR and CDR2 FQNEAQ (reference sequence). CDR3 coding DNA: TGTGCCAGCAGCTTAGCAAACACCCCGGCGGGGGAGCAGTACTTC. This codes for CASSLANTPAGEQYF. Using reference TRBV7-9 and TRBJ2-7 for the parts outside the CDR3, the full variable domain is DTGVSQNPRHKITKRGQNVTFRCDPISEHNRLYWYRQTLGQGPEFLTYFQNEAQLEKSRLLSDRFSAERPKGSFSTLEIQRTEQGDSAMYLCASSLANTPAGEQYFGPGTRLTVT.

The chain links TRBV2 to TRBJ2-7, with D hard to call. The V end lost 7 bases, the J end lost 2 bases, and 15 bases lay between the germline ends. Germline V CDR1 and CDR2: SNHLY, FYNNEI. The CDR3 totals 14 residues. CDR3 sequence reads: CASTQKGPPYEQYF. CDR3 coding DNA: TGTGCCAGCACCCAGAAGGGCCCACCCTACGAGCAGTACTTC. The full variable domain, in which reference TRBV2 and TRBJ2-7 provide the parts outside the CDR3, is EPEVTQTPSHQVTQMGQEVILRCVPISNHLYFYWYRQILGQKVEFLVSFYNNEISEKSEIFDDQFSVERPDGSNFTLKIRSTKLEDSAMYFCASTQKGPPYEQYFGPGTRLTVT.

The chain uses TRBV28 and TRBJ1-2; D uncertain. The V gene's germline CDR1 is MDHEN and CDR2 SYDVKM. The CDR3 runs to 12 residues. V lost 7 bases to trimming and J lost 3 bases, with 9 bases between them. The CDR3 loop is CASKGWDYGYTF. For the CDR3, the DNA is TGTGCCAGCAAAGGGTGGGACTATGGCTACACCTTC.

V is TRBV9 and J is TRBJ2-1; TRBD2 agrees at 14 bases. Looked up from germline, CDR1 is SGDLS and CDR2 is YYNGEE. The CDR3 is 16 amino acids. V dropped 4 bases and J dropped 15; count of bases not matched to a gene: 15. The DNA of the CDR3 is TGTGCCAGCAGCCCCACCGCCGGGACTAGCGGGAGTTCCTCGTTCTTC. Translating gives CASSPTAGTSGSSSFF.

As to this clone: The identical CDR3 is also encoded by other nucleotide sequences in the sample. The genes are TRBV29-1 and TRBJ2-3, with D perhaps matching TRBD1 or TRBD2 (5 bases each). The CDR3 consists of 12 residues. The V gene's germline CDR1 is SQVTM and CDR2 ANQGSEA. Between the trimmed V and J ends, which lost 4 bases and 4 bases, there was a span of 9 bases. The CDR3 DNA reads as TGCAGCGTTGTATTGGGGGCAGATACGCAGTATTTT. This encodes CSVVLGADTQYF.

V gene TRBV5-1 combines with J gene TRBJ2-1, with 7 bases aligning to TRBD2. The germline gives CDR1 SGHRS, CDR2 YFSETQ. The CDR3 is 15 amino acids. V lost 7 bases and J lost 2; bases outside the gene matches: 9. Here the CDR3 DNA reads TGCGCCAGCGGACACCGGGACTATCCCTACAATGAGCAGTTCTTC. Translated, it gives CASGHRDYPYNEQFF. The entire variable domain, with the rest obtained from reference TRBV5-1 and TRBJ2-1, is as follows: KAGVTQTPRYLIKTRGQQVTLSCSPISGHRSVSWYQQTPGQGLQFLFEYFSETQRNKGNFPGRFSGRQFSNSRSEMNVSTLELGDSALYLCASGHRDYPYNEQFFGPGTRLTVL.

V and J are TRBV30 and TRBJ2-7; 10 bases match TRBD1. This CDR3 region has 15 residues. CDR1 is GTSNPN and CDR2 is SVGIG in the germline V gene (reference sequence). The V gene end was trimmed by 6 bases and the J gene end by 4 bases; junction bases not matched to a gene: 12. CDR3 loop: CACRAVGQGLYEQYF. The CDR3 DNA reads TGTGCCTGCCGGGCTGTGGGACAGGGGCTTTACGAGCAGTACTTC.

The chain joins TRBV14 to TRBJ2-7; a possible D gene is TRBD2 (6 bases). Germline CDR1 SGHDN, CDR2 FVKESK. The length of the CDR3 is 18 residues. V lost 0 bases, J lost 0 bases, and 18 bases lay in between. The CDR3 is CASSQDRGLGRSSYEQYF. CDR3 nucleotide sequence: TGTGCCAGCAGCCAAGATCGGGGACTCGGTAGGAGCTCCTACGAGCAGTACTTC. The full variable domain, in which reference TRBV14 and TRBJ2-7 provide the parts outside the CDR3, is EAGVTQFPSHSVIEKGQTVTLRCDPISGHDNLYWYRRVMGKEIKFLLHFVKESKQDESGMPNNRFLAERTGGTYSTLKVQPAELEDSGVYFCASSQDRGLGRSSYEQYFGPGTRLTVT.

The chain recombines TRBV21-1 with TRBJ2-7; TRBD2, the table's D call, lacks a check against the DNA. TRBV21-1 is termed a pseudogene. The CDR3 runs to 15 residues. The CDR3 region has the DNA TGTGCCAGCAGCAAAGAGGCTAGCGGGAGAGACGAGCAGTACTTC. Amino acid sequence: CASSKEASGRDEQYF.

This clone showed up just a few times. The chain links TRBV5-1 to TRBJ2-5; possibly TRBD1 for D (5 bases). The germline V gene encodes CDR1 SGHRS and CDR2 YFSETQ. CDR3 size: 14 residues. The V end lost 2 bases, the J end lost 1 base, and 9 bases lay between the germline ends. In DNA, the CDR3 is TGCGCCAGCAGCTTTTCAGGGATCCAAGAGACCCAGTACTTC. This gives the protein CASSFSGIQETQYF.